Here is one T cell receptor beta chain with its context. Its antigen is not known. This sample was taken from a study of cytomegalovirus exposure and HLA in healthy donors. Overall study findings and caveats: Across all donors, roughly uniform sequencing depth was an assumption of the presence/absence analyses. It was reportedly the case that the classifier diagnosed cytomegalovirus status with high specificity and sensitivity.

The PCR made use of 60 Vbeta and 13 Jbeta primers. TCRdb's copy holds only in-frame clones and misses some; the assay was immunoSEQ multiplex PCR. The repertoire holds 65,000 to 95,000 clones, with 65% to 80% as singletons. The sequenced sample was PBMCs. The TCR sequence derives from a man aged 70-80 years in good health and CMV-seronegative.

CDR3 sequence (DNA): TGCGCCAGCAGCTTGGAACAGGCCGCCTACGAGCAGTACTTC. Translation gives CASSLEQAAYEQYF. The chain is built from TRBV5-1 and TRBJ2-7; a possible D gene is TRBD1 (5 bases). V was pared by 0 bases and J by 2 bases, with 9 bases between. Germline-derived CDR1 and CDR2 are SGHRS and YFSETQ. CDR3 length: 14 amino acids.